This TCR beta chain was identified in a study of patients and donors after allogeneic stem cell transplantation. TCRdb fed the RT-PCR reads into MiXCR, producing one record per CDR3 protein. The sample lists approximately 200,000 distinct CDR3 sequences, roughly two fifths seen once, with roughly 11% in the top ten. Trimming removed 4 bases at V and 9 bases at J, with 14 bases between. This CDR3 has 13 amino acids. This receptor was obtained from a human donor who was either an allogeneic HSCT recipient or a stem cell or donor lymphocyte infusion donor (not recorded which). It is not recorded whose cells these are; they may come from a transplant donor. This chain joins TRBV12-3 or TRBV12-4 and TRBJ2-3; a weak D match, TRBD1 (5 bases). The sequenced sample was blood, either unsorted or a sorted T cell fraction (not recorded which). The chain's CDR3 is CASSSSYPGTQYF. CDR3 DNA sequence: TGTGCCAGCAGTTCCTCTTACCCAGGGACGCAGTATTTT.